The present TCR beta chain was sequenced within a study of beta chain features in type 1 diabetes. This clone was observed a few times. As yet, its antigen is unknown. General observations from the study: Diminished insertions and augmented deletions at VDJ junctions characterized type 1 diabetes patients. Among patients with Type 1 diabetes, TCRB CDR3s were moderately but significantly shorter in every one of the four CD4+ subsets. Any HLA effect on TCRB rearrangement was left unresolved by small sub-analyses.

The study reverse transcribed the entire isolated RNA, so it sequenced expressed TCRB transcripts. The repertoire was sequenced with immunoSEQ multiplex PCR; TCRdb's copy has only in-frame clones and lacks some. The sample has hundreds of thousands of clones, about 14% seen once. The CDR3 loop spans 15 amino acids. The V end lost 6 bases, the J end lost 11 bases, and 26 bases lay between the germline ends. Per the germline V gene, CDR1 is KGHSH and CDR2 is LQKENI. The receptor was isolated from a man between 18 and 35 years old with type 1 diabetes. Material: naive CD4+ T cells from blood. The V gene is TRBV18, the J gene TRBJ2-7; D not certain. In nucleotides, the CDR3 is TGTGCCAGCTCCTCGCGCCCTCTCCCACGAAATTTGGAGTACTTC. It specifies CASSSRPLPRNLEYF.